This TCR beta chain is drawn from a study of CD8 T cells in ankylosing spondylitis. Study-wide results and limits: Characteristic of ankylosing spondylitis blood, it appeared, was a TCR beta motif comprising roughly 8 highly homologous variants. With a CD8+ phenotype, disease-linked clones were relatively rare in peripheral blood. Matched ankylosing spondylitis synovial fluid reportedly contained a significantly enriched population of disease-linked clones.

CDR1 and CDR2 from the germline V gene are LGHNA and YSLEER. V was cut by 0 bases and J by 8 bases, with 13 bases left in between. This CDR3 is 14 amino acids long. The TCR beta libraries were generated through quantitative 5'-RACE incorporating molecular barcodes. TCRdb re-called the 5' RACE reads through MiXCR, storing one row per CDR3 protein. Of some 400,000 distinct CDR3 sequences in the sample, about 22% were seen once. A word on this clonotype: Its antigen is unidentified.

The origin of this receptor is a male donor with ankylosing spondylitis. Sequences were obtained from blood, either unsorted or a sorted T cell fraction (not recorded which). The V and J genes are TRBV4-3 and TRBJ1-2; D not resolved. The DNA for the CDR3 is TGCGCCAGCAGCCAAGATAAGGGAATTGGGGGCTACACCTTC. Translation: CASSQDKGIGGYTF.